This is a list of T cell receptor beta chains from one sample in a study of shared clonotypes between healthy human individuals. The repertoire was sequenced with immunoSEQ multiplex PCR; TCRdb's copy has only in-frame clones and lacks some. The table shows some 2 million clones, with approximately 94% occurring only once. Material for sequencing was naive CD8+ T cells sorted from blood. Receptors were obtained from a man aged 18 to 30 in good health. CDR3s leave out the opening cysteine and the closing phenylalanine or tryptophan. Fields, in order: J gene, D gene, V gene, CDR3 protein. The D gene is left open where the match is weak.

TRBJ2-2	TRBD2	TRBV30	ACRTSGTGELF
TRBJ2-6	-	TRBV7-9	ASSLGAEGPGANVLT
TRBJ2-7	-	TRBV10-3	AISPLGGDPFTYEQY
TRBJ2-3	TRBD2	TRBV28	ASSFSGTSGGRGGTDTQY
TRBJ1-1	-	TRBV6-5	ASSYNPDGNTEAF
TRBJ2-7	TRBD1	TRBV27	ASSLGTGSYEQY
TRBJ1-2	-	TRBV4-3	ASSQDTGKGLGYT
TRBJ1-4	-	TRBV9	ASSVEGGMEKLF
TRBJ2-3	-	TRBV29-1	SVVGVPLKGGTTDTQY
TRBJ2-6	-	TRBV5-6	ASSPILGLGANVLT
TRBJ1-6	-	TRBV2	ASSVGDLNSPLH
TRBJ1-2	-	TRBV30	AWSGDDLSGYT
TRBJ2-2	-	TRBV27	ASSLSRTANTGELF
TRBJ1-6	-	TRBV7-9	ASSSTARVDSPLH
TRBJ2-2	-	TRBV13	ASSLSADVELF
TRBJ2-7	-	TRBV4-3	ASSQVRDPSYEQY
TRBJ1-1	-	TRBV28	ASFGRGSTEAF
TRBJ2-3	-	TRBV2	ASSSYTDTQY
TRBJ2-7	-	TRBV18	ASSPSVEATEQY
TRBJ2-3	TRBD1	TRBV27	ASSSPGTGDRDTQY
TRBJ2-2	TRBD2	TRBV7-7	ASSLTSGNVGELF
TRBJ1-2	-	TRBV5-4	ASSSALGYGYT
TRBJ2-7	TRBD1	TRBV11-2	ASSLVSGQGPGYEQY
TRBJ2-1	TRBD2	TRBV9	ASSAGTRYNEQF
TRBJ1-1	-	TRBV9	ASSDGGTNTEAF
TRBJ2-5	-	TRBV12-2	ASRPSGRRGTQY
TRBJ2-2	TRBD2	TRBV4-2	ASSQGAGVNTGELF
TRBJ2-7	TRBD1	TRBV5-4	ASRQQGAPYEQY
TRBJ2-7	-	TRBV7-3	ASSLGVSYEQY
TRBJ2-2	-	TRBV5-1	ASSWDTGELF
TRBJ2-7	-	TRBV5-4	ASSFGVTDYEQY
TRBJ2-7	TRBD1	TRBV5-5	ASSLEPRAGTGLYEQY
TRBJ2-3	-	TRBV4-1	ASSHLTSTDTQY
TRBJ1-1	-	TRBV28	ASSLIGSPGGGAF
TRBJ2-3	-	TRBV6-5	ASSLPPDTQY